In its sample, the clone carrying this TCR beta chain was seen once. V was clipped by 6 bases and J by 0 bases, with 21 bases between them. The CDR3 is 17 residues long. Germline CDR1 and CDR2: SQVTM and ANQGSEA. This sample was included in a study of sequential checkpoint blockade in melanoma. Documented treatment: randomized to nivolumab then ipilimumab (arm A) or the reverse (arm B). Produced via immunoSEQ multiplex PCR; TCRdb's table is partial and in-frame only. The profile covers more than 15,000 clones, with approximately 70% appearing a single time and about an eighth taken by the ten largest.

The chain uses TRBV29-1 and TRBJ2-1; D may be TRBD2 (5 bases). The sample here was CD8+ T cells sorted from blood (inferred from file names), taken from a patient given nivolumab and ipilimumab in sequence. This TCR came from a human donor with melanoma. In DNA, the CDR3 is TGCAGCGTCCACGGACTCCTAAATCACCCCTCCTACAATGAGCAGTTCTTC. Translated: CSVHGLLNHPSYNEQFF.